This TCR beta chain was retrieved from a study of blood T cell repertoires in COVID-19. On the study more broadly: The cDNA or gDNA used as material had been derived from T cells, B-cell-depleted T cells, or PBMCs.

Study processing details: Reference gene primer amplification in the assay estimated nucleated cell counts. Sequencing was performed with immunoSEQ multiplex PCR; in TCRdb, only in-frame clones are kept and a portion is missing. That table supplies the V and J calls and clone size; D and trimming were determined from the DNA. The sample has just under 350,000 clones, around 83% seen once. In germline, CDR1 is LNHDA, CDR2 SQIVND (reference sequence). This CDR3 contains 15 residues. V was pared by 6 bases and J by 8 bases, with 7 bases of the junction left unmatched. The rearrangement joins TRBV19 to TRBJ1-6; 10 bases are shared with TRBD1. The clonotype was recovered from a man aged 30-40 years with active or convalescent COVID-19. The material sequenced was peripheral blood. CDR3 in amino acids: CASSPSGTGDSPLHF. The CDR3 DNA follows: TGTGCCAGTAGCCCCTCCGGGACAGGGGATTCACCCCTCCACTTT.